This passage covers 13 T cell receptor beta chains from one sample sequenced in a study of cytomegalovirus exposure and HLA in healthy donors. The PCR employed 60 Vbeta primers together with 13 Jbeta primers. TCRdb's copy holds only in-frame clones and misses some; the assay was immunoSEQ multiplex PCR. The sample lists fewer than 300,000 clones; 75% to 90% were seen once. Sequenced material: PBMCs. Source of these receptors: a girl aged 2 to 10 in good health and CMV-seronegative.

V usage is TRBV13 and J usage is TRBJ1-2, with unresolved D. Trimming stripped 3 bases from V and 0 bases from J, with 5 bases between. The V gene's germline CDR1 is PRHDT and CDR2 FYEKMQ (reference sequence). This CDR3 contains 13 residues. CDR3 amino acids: CASSFPPNYGYTF. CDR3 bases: TGTGCCAGCAGCTTTCCTCCTAACTATGGCTACACCTTC.

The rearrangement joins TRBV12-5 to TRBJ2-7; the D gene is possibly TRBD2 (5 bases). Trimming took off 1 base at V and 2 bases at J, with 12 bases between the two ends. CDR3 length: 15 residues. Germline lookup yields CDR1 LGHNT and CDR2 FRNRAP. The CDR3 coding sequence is TGTGCTAGTGGTTTGGCATCGAGGGCGACCTACGAGCAGTACTTC. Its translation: CASGLASRATYEQYF.

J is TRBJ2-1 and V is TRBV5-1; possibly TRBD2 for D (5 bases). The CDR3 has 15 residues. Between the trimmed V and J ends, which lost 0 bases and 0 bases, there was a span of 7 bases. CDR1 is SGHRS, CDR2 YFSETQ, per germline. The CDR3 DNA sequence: TGCGCCAGCAGCTTGGGGACTTTCTCCTACAATGAGCAGTTCTTC. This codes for CASSLGTFSYNEQFF.

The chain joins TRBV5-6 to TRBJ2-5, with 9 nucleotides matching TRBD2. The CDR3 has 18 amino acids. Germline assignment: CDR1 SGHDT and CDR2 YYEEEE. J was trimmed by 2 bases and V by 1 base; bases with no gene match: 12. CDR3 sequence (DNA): TGTGCCAGCAGCTTGCGGCCCGATAGCGGGAGACGGCAAGAGACCCAGTACTTC. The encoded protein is CASSLRPDSGRRQETQYF.

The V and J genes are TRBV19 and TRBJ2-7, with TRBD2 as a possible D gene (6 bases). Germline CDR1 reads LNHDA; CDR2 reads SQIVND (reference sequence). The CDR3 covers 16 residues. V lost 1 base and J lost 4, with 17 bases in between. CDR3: CASSIVLRIAAYEQYF. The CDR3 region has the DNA TGTGCCAGTAGTATAGTTCTGCGAATAGCGGCATACGAGCAGTACTTC.

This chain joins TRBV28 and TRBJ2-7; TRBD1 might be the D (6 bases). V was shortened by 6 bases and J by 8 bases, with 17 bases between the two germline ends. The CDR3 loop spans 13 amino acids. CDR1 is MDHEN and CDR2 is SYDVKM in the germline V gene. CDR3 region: CASSPPGTRKQYF. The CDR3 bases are TGTGCCAGCAGCCCCCCCGGGACACGGAAGCAGTACTTC.

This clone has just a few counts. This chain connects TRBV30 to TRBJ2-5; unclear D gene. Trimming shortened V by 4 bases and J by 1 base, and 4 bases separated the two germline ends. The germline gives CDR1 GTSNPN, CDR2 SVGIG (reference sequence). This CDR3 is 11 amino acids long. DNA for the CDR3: TGTGCCTGGAACACCCAAGAGACCCAGTACTTC. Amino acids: CAWNTQETQYF.

The CDR3 region is CSRRGSSEQYF. CDR3 DNA: TGCAGCCGGAGGGGTAGCAGCGAGCAGTACTTC. The chain is built from TRBV20-1 and TRBJ2-7; D is perhaps TRBD2 (6 bases). CDR3 length: 11 amino acids. CDR1 and CDR2 (germline): DFQATT, SNEGSKA (reference sequence).

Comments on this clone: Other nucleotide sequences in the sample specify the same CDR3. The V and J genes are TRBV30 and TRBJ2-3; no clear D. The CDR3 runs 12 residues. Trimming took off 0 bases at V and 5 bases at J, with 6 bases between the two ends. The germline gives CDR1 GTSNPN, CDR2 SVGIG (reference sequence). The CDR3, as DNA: TGTGCCTGGAGTGTACTCGGAGATACGCAGTATTTT. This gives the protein CAWSVLGDTQYF.

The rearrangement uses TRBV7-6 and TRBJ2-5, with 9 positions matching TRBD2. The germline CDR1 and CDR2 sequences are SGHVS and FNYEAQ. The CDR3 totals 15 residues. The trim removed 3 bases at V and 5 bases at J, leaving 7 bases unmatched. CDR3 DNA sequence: TGTGCCAGCAGCTTGGGTAGCGGGGGTAGGGAGACCCAGTACTTC. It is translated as CASSLGSGGRETQYF.

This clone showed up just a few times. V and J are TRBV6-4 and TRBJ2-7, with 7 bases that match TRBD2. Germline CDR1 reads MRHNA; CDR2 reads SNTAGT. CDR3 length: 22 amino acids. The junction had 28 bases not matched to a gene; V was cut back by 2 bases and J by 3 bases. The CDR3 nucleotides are TGTGCCAGCAGTGACGATGGGGGGGGAGGGGCTCTTCTAGTTGGGCCCATCTACGAGCAGTACTTC. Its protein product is CASSDDGGGGALLVGPIYEQYF.

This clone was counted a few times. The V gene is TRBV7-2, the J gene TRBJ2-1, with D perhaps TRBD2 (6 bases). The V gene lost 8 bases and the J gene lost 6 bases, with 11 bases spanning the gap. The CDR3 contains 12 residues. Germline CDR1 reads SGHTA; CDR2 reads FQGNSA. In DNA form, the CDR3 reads TGTGCCAGCTTATTCGGGGGCAATGAGCAGTTCTTC. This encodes CASLFGGNEQFF.

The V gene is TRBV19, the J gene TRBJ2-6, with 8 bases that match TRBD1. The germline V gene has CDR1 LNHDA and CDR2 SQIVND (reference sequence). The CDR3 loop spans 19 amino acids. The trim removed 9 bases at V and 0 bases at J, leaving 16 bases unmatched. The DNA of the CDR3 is TGTGCCAGGGGAGCTATCGACAGGGGATCTCGCTCTGGGGCCAACGTCCTGACTTTC. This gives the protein CARGAIDRGSRSGANVLTF.